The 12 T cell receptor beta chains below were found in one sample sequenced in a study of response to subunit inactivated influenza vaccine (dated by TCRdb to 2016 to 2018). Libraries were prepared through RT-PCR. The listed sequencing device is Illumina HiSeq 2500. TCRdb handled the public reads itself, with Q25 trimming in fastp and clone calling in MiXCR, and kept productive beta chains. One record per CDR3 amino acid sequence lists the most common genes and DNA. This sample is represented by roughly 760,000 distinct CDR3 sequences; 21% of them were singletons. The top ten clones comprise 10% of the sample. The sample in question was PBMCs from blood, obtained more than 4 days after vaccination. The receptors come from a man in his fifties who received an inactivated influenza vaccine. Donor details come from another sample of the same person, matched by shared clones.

The CDR3 sequence: CSANAGETQYF. DNA for the CDR3: TGCAGTGCTAACGCGGGAGAGACCCAGTACTTC. V and J are TRBV20-1 and TRBJ2-5; tentatively, D is TRBD2 (5 bases). Trimming took off 4 bases at V and 4 bases at J, with 7 bases between the two ends. Germline CDR1 reads DFQATT; CDR2 reads SNEGSKA (reference sequence). The CDR3 runs to 11 residues.

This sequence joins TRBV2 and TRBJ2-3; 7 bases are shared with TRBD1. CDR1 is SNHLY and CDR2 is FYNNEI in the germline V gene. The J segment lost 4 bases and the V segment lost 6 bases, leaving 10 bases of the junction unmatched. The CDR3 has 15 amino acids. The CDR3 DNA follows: TGTGCCAGCAGAGTGACAGGGTTGGGCCCAGATACGCAGTATTTT. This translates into CASRVTGLGPDTQYF.

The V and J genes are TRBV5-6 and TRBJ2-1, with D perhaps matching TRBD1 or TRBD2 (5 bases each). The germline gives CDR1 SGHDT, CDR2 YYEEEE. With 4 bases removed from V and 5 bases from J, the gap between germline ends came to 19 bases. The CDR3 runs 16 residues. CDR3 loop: CASSRFSGTVNNEQFF. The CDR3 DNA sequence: TGTGCCAGCAGCAGATTCTCCGGGACGGTTAACAATGAGCAGTTCTTC.

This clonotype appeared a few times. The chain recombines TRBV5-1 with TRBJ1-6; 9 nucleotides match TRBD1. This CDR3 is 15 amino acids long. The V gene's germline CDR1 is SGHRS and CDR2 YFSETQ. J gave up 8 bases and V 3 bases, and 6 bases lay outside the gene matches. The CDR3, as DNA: TGCGCCAGCAGCTGGAGGACAGGGGAGGATTCACCCCTCCACTTT. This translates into CASSWRTGEDSPLHF.

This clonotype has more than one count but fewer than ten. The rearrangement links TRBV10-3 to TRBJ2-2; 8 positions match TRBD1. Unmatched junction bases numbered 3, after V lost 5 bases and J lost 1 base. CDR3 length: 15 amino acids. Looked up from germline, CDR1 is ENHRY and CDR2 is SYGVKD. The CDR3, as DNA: TGTGCCATCAGTCCGACAGGGGAGAACACCGGGGAGCTGTTTTTT. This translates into CAISPTGENTGELFF.

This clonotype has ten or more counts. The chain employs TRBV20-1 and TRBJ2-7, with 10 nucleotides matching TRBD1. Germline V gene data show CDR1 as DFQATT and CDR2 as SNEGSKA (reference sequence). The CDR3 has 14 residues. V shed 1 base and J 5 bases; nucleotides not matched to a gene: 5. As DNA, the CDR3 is TGCAGTGCTAGAGTGGGACAGGGGACCCACGAGCAGTACTTC. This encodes CSARVGQGTHEQYF.

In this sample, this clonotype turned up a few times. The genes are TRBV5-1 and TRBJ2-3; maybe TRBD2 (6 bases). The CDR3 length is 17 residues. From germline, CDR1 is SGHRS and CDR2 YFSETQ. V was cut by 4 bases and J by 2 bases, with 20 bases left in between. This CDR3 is CASSRQSRRAVTDTQYF. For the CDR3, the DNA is TGCGCCAGCAGCCGCCAAAGTAGGAGGGCCGTCACAGATACGCAGTATTTT.

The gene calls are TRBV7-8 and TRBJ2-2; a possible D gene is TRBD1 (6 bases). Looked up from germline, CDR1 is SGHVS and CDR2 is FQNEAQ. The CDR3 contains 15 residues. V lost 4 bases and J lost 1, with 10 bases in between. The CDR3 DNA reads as TGTGCCAGCAGCTCGCAGGGACAGAACACCGGGGAGCTGTTTTTT. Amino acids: CASSSQGQNTGELFF.

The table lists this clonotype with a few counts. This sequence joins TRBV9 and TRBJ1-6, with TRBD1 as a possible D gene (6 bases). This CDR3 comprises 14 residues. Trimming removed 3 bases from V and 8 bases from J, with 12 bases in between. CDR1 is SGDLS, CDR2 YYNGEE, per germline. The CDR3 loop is CASSGTVRDSPLHF. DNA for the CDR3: TGTGCCAGCAGCGGGACAGTGAGGGATTCACCCCTCCACTTT.

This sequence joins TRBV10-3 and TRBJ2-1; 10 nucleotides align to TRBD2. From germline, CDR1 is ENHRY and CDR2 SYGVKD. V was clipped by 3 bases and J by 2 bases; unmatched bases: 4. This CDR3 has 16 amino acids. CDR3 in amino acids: CAISDRTSGAYNEQFF. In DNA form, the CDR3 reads TGTGCCATCAGTGATCGAACTAGCGGGGCCTACAATGAGCAGTTCTTC.

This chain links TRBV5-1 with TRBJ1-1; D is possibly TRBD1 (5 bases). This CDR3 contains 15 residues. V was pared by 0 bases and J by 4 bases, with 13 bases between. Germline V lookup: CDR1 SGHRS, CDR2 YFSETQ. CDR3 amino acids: CASSLGRGGGTEAFF. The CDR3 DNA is TGCGCCAGCAGCTTGGGGAGGGGAGGAGGCACTGAAGCTTTCTTT.

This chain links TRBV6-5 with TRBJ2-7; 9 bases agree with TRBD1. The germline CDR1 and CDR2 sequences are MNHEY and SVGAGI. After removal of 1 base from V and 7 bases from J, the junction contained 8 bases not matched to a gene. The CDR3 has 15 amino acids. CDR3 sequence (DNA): TGTGCCAGCAGTTACTTAGGGACAGGGAGAAAAGAGCAGTACTTC. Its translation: CASSYLGTGRKEQYF.